This T cell receptor (beta chain) came from a study of beta chain features in type 1 diabetes (dated by TCRdb to between 2018 and 2020). Regarding the research as a whole: Mean age, gender distribution, total cell number and subset yield were not different between patients and healthy donors. A total of roughly 98,000,000 sorted cells were examined across all samples, and a strong correlation was observed between cell number per subset and RNA yield. In the study, recently diagnosed type 1 diabetes patients and matched healthy donors were compared on the TCRB repertoires of their sorted circulating CD4+ T cell subsets. Naive and central memory subsets were obtained from all 28 donors, but regulatory and stem cell-like memory subsets were isolated from only 8 patients and roughly 8 healthy donors.

Each donor gave one peripheral blood draw, averaging around 120 mL, which was collected into heparinised tubes. A BD FACSAria II and a panel including CD45RO, CCR7, CD25, CD127, CD95 and CD27 were used to sort naive, central memory, regulatory and stem cell-like memory CD4+ T cells. A purity above 95% was achieved for all sorted populations. PBMCs were isolated immediately by Lymphoprep density gradient centrifugation and stained directly without culture. To minimize batch effects, samples were stained and sorted in pairs, one healthy donor with one patient per experiment. Trimming removed 7 bases from V and 7 bases from J, leaving 19 bases between the germline ends. The CDR3 runs 15 amino acids, cysteine and phenylalanine included. Just the 45-base CDR3 DNA is kept, in frame starting at base 1. The germline V gene yields SGHTA for CDR1 and FQGNSA for CDR2. This clone turned up a few times. It lacks a known antigen. Base quality data are lacking; no much larger clone is found one base away.

Overall results and qualifications from the work: Patients with type 1 diabetes made fewer insertions and deleted more nucleotides at VDJ recombination sites, implying thymic rearrangement abnormalities. A moderate but significant shortening of TCRB CDR3 length was observed in type 1 diabetes patients in all four CD4+ subsets. Naive, central memory and regulatory TCRB repertoires appeared to be more alike among patients than among healthy donors. HLA sub-analyses involved small numbers of individuals, so any influence of HLA type on TCRB rearrangement remained unresolved. Because cDNA was sequenced instead of genomic DNA, activated cells with high expression could be over-represented, although the groups did not differ in activation or CD3 levels. PCR may preferentially amplify shorter templates, but because patient and control samples were amplified and corrected together, any resulting skew would affect both groups equally.

The entire isolated RNA was reverse transcribed using the High Capacity cDNA Reverse Transcription Kit, and thus expressed TCRB transcripts were sequenced. Deep immunoSEQ sequencing was applied to naive, central memory and regulatory T cell samples, giving an average of roughly 3.5 million total reads per sample. After sorted cells were lysed in RLT buffer, RNA was extracted with DNase-treated RNeasy Micro or Mini kits, with the choice depending on cell number. Each cell subset was processed on its own to prevent cross-contamination, while patient and healthy donor samples were processed together. The immunoSEQ multiplex PCR was used to amplify TCRB sequences from cDNA, generating 87-bp fragments that spanned the CDR3 region. Sequencing of the amplicons was performed on the Illumina HiSeq platform. The authors' pipeline ran thus. Synthetic template baselines were used to correct PCR bias computationally, reads within Hamming distance 2 were collapsed, and singletons that could not be merged were discarded. Reads were aligned against IMGT so that V, D and J genes, CDR3 length and insertions or deletions at six rearrangement sites could be assigned. Clonotype counts were normalized to sorted cell number within each subset before computing true diversity and Gini coefficients with the tcR R package. The overlap coefficient, calculated on TCRB nucleotide sequences, was used to measure repertoire sharing. Out-of-frame TCRB sequences from naive cells were analyzed to stand in for the pre-selection repertoire. TCRdb limited this immuneACCESS table to in-frame rearrangements with V and J called. A share of clones is missing; checked studies link under half to unresolved V genes, and the rest is unexplained. The V and J calls and the clone size are those of that table, but D and trimming were determined from the DNA. This sample lists under 950,000 clones; 15% to 20% were detected once. Of the sample, around 0.02% falls within the top ten clones.

Recombination linked TRBV7-2 to TRBJ2-2; the D gene is not confidently resolved. The TCR was taken from a woman aged 18-29 years in good health. The sample comprised naive CD4+ T cells from blood. Sample cell subset or site, as interpreted from the label and publication: true naive CD4+ T cells. The DNA sequence reads TGTGCCAGCACACTTGGACCCCTGGGCGTCGGGGAGCTGTTTTTT. Its protein is CASTLGPLGVGELFF.